This T cell receptor (beta chain) was documented in a study of T-cell memory formation after mild COVID-19. The ends were cut back, 6 bases at V and 1 base at J, with 6 bases in the middle. The CDR3 loop spans 12 amino acids. UMIs and sample barcodes were carried by the TCR alpha and TCR beta cDNA libraries that 5'RACE produced using constant-segment primers. One entry per CDR3 protein, called by TCRdb with MiXCR from the 5' RACE reads. The table has about 81,000 distinct CDR3 sequences, nearly 25% seen once; the top ten hold about 40%. Concerning this clonotype itself: The antigen remains undetermined.

Broader study findings: CD4+ bias marked clones expanding day 15 to 37, unlike balanced contracting clones. Detection of some responders pre-infection suggested pre-existing cross-reactive memory T cells participated. Those CD4+ clones that contracted were mainly in CM and EM (CD8+ ones in EMRA).

This chain uses TRBV12-3 or TRBV12-4 with TRBJ1-1; the D is unclear. The sample consisted of PBMCs or a T cell subset sorted from them (not recorded which). The sequence derives from a man in his late teens or twenties who had mild COVID-19 (a few samples of this study predate the infection). Cell type and time point are not known. This chain's CDR3 is CASRGRNTEAFF. CDR3 bases: TGTGCCAGCAGGGGCAGGAACACTGAAGCTTTCTTT.